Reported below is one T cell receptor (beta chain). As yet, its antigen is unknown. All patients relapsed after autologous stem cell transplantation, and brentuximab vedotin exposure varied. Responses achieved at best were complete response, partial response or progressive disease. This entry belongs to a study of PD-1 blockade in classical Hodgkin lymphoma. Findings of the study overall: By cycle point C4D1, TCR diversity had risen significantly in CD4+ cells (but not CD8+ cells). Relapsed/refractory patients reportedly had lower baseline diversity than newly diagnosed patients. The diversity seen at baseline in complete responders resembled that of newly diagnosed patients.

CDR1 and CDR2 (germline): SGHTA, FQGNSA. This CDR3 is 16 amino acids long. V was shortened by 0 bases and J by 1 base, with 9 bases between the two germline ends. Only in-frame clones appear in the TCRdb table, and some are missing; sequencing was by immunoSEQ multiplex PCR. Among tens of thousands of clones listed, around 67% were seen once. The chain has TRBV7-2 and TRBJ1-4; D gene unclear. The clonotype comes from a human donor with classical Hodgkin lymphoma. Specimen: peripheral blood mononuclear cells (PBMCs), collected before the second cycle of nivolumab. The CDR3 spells CASSLAVGVTNEKLFF. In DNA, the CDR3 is TGTGCCAGCAGCTTAGCTGTTGGAGTAACTAATGAAAAACTGTTTTTT.